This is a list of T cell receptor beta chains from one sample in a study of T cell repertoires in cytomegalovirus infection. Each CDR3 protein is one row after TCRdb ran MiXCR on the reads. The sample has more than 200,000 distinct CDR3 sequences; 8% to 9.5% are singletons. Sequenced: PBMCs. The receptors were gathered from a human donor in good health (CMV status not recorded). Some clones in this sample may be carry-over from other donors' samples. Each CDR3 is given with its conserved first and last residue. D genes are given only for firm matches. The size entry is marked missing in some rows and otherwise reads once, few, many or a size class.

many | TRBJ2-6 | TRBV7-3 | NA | TGTGCCAGCAGCTTGGGGGGGCCCGGGGCCAACGTCCTGACTTTC | CASSLGGPGANVLTF
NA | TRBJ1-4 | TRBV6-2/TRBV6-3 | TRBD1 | TGTGCCAGCAGCCTCACCGGGACAGGGGCGGAAAATGAAAAACTGTTTTTT | CASSLTGTGAENEKLFF
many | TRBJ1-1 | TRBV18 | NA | TGTGCCAGCTCAGCAAAACAGGGGAACACTGAAGCTTTCTTT | CASSAKQGNTEAFF
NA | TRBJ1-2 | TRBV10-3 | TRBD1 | TGTGCCATCAGTCGGACAGGGAACTATGGCTACACCTTC | CAISRTGNYGYTF
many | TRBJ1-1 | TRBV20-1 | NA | TGCAGTGCCCGTAAGGGGAACACTGAAGCTTTCTTT | CSARKGNTEAFF
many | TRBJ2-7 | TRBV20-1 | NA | TGCAGTGCTAGCCGGGACACCAAGTACGAGCAGTACTTC | CSASRDTKYEQYF
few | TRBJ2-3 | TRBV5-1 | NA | TGCGCCAGCAGCTTCCGGGACTCTTCAGATACGCAGTATTTT | CASSFRDSSDTQYF
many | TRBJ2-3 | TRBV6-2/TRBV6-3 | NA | TGTGCCAGCAGTTACCGCGGGGACAGCACAGATACGCAGTATTTT | CASSYRGDSTDTQYF
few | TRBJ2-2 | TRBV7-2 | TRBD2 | TGTGCCAGCAGCTTTGGGCTAGCGGGGACCGGCACCGGGGAGCTGTTTTTT | CASSFGLAGTGTGELFF
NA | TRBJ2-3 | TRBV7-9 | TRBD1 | TGTGCCGGAATGAACAGGGGACACACAGATACGCAGTATTTT | CAGMNRGHTDTQYF
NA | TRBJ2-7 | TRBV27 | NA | TGTGCCAGCAGTCCCTGGGGGGGGGCATCCTACGAGCAGTACTTC | CASSPWGGASYEQYF
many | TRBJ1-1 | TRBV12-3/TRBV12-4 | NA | TGTGCCAGCAGAAAACAGAGGATGAACACTGAAGCTTTCTTT | CASRKQRMNTEAFF
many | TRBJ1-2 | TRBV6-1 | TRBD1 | TGTGCCAGCATCAGAGGGGGACAGGGGGCCGGTGGCTACACCTTC | CASIRGGQGAGGYTF
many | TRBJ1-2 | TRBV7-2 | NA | TGTGCCAGCAGCTTAGTTTCGCAGTCCGGTGGCTACACCTTC | CASSLVSQSGGYTF
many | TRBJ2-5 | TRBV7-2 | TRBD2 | TGTGCCAGCAGCGGGACTAGCGGGGGGGCGGCCCGGGAGACCCAGTACTTC | CASSGTSGGAARETQYF
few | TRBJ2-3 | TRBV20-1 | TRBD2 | TGCAGTGCTTCACATCATAGCGGGAGGGCCCAGATCGGTACGCAGTATTTT | CSASHHSGRAQIGTQYF
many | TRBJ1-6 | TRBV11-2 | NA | TGTGCCAGCAGCGACCGGACCAATTCACCCCTCCACTTT | CASSDRTNSPLHF
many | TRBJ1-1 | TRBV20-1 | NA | TGCAGTGCTGTTTTACCGAGACAGCTGAACACTGAAGCTTTCTTT | CSAVLPRQLNTEAFF
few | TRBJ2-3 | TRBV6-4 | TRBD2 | TGTGCCAGCACTAGCGGGGAGCCACCTAACACAGATACGCAGTATTTT | CASTSGEPPNTDTQYF
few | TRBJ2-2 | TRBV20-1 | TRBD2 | TGCAGTGCTAGAGTCACAGCGGGATCTGTCGGGGAGCTGTTTTTT | CSARVTAGSVGELFF
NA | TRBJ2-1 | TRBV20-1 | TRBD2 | TGCAGTGCTAGAGACCCAGGCGCGGGAGGGGTGGTGAATGAGCAGTTCTTC | CSARDPGAGGVVNEQFF
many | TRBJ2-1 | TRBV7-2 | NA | TGTGCCAGCAGCTTAGTGCCAGCCGCTAACAATGAGCAGTTCTTC | CASSLVPAANNEQFF
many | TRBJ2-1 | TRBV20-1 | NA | TGCAGTGCGCAAGCCATGAGCTCCTACAATGAGCAGTTCTTC | CSAQAMSSYNEQFF
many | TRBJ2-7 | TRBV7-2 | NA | TGTGCCAGCAGCTTAGGGGCAGACAGCTCCTACGAGCAGTACTTC | CASSLGADSSYEQYF
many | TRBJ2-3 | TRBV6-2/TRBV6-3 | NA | TGTGCCAGCAGTTACTTCGGGAGAGGGACAGATACGCAGTATTTT | CASSYFGRGTDTQYF
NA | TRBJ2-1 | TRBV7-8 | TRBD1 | TGTGCCAGCAGCTTAGGGACAGGGGAAAAATACAATGAGCAGTTCTTC | CASSLGTGEKYNEQFF
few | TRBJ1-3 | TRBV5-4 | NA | TGTGCCAGCAGCTCCCAGGACAGCCACTCTGGAAACACCATATATTTT | CASSSQDSHSGNTIYF
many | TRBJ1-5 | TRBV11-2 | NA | TGTGCCAGCAGCCCCCGGCAGGGTCTGGACAATCAGCCCCAGCATTTT | CASSPRQGLDNQPQHF
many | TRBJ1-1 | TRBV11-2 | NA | TGTGCCAGCAGCCCGAGAGGTCAGGCCACAGACACTGAAGCTTTCTTT | CASSPRGQATDTEAFF